This T cell receptor (beta chain) originates from a study of T cells after yellow fever vaccination. Study-wide points: Reappearance after the booster was observed for most primary-vaccination clones (96% CD4, about 85% CD8). Clonotypes appearing in both CD4 and CD8 compartments existed, and their share was small. By day 5 rather than day 15, the secondary response had peaked, though it was weaker.

The sample holds many counts of this clonotype. No antigen is known for it. A process of 5'RACE template switching, which added a universal primer site and UMIs, was used to make TCR cDNA. TCRdb recomputed calls from the 5' RACE reads with MiXCR, one row per CDR3 protein. The sample consists of some 320,000 distinct CDR3 sequences, about 4% of them appearing once. This clonotype was obtained from a man between 18 and 35 years old who received the YFV17D yellow fever vaccine. The source material was PBMCs, sampled 5 days after the yellow fever booster vaccination.

CDR3 protein: CSARQGNTEAFF. CDR3 in DNA: TGCAGTGCTAGACAGGGCAACACTGAAGCTTTCTTT. The V and J genes are TRBV20-1 and TRBJ1-1, with D tentatively TRBD1 (5 bases). The CDR3 extends over 12 amino acids. Germline loops: CDR1 DFQATT, CDR2 SNEGSKA (reference sequence). V lost 2 bases to trimming and J lost 2 bases, with 6 bases between them.